This TCR beta chain stems from a study of cytomegalovirus exposure and HLA in healthy donors. General study results and limits: HLA alleles showed associations with some 15,000 TCR beta sequences in a later analysis, at a 0.05 false discovery rate.

In the PCR, 60 Vbeta and 13 Jbeta primers were used. TCRdb's copy holds only in-frame clones and misses some; the assay was immunoSEQ multiplex PCR. The sample records around 200,000 clones, about 83% being singletons. Trimming removed 4 bases at V and 0 bases at J, with 13 bases between. Germline V lookup: CDR1 SGHRS, CDR2 YFSETQ. This CDR3 is 16 amino acids long. About this clone itself: Its target is not known.

V usage is TRBV5-1 and J usage is TRBJ1-4; D unclear. What was sequenced was PBMCs. This receptor was identified in a woman in her 50s in good health and CMV-seropositive. The chain's CDR3 is CASSRQSSTTNEKLFF. CDR3 nucleotide sequence: TGCGCCAGCAGCCGCCAGTCCTCCACAACTAATGAAAAACTGTTTTTT. The complete variable domain, with remaining parts taken from reference TRBV5-1 and TRBJ1-4, reads KAGVTQTPRYLIKTRGQQVTLSCSPISGHRSVSWYQQTPGQGLQFLFEYFSETQRNKGNFPGRFSGRQFSNSRSEMNVSTLELGDSALYLCASSRQSSTTNEKLFFGSGTQLSVL.